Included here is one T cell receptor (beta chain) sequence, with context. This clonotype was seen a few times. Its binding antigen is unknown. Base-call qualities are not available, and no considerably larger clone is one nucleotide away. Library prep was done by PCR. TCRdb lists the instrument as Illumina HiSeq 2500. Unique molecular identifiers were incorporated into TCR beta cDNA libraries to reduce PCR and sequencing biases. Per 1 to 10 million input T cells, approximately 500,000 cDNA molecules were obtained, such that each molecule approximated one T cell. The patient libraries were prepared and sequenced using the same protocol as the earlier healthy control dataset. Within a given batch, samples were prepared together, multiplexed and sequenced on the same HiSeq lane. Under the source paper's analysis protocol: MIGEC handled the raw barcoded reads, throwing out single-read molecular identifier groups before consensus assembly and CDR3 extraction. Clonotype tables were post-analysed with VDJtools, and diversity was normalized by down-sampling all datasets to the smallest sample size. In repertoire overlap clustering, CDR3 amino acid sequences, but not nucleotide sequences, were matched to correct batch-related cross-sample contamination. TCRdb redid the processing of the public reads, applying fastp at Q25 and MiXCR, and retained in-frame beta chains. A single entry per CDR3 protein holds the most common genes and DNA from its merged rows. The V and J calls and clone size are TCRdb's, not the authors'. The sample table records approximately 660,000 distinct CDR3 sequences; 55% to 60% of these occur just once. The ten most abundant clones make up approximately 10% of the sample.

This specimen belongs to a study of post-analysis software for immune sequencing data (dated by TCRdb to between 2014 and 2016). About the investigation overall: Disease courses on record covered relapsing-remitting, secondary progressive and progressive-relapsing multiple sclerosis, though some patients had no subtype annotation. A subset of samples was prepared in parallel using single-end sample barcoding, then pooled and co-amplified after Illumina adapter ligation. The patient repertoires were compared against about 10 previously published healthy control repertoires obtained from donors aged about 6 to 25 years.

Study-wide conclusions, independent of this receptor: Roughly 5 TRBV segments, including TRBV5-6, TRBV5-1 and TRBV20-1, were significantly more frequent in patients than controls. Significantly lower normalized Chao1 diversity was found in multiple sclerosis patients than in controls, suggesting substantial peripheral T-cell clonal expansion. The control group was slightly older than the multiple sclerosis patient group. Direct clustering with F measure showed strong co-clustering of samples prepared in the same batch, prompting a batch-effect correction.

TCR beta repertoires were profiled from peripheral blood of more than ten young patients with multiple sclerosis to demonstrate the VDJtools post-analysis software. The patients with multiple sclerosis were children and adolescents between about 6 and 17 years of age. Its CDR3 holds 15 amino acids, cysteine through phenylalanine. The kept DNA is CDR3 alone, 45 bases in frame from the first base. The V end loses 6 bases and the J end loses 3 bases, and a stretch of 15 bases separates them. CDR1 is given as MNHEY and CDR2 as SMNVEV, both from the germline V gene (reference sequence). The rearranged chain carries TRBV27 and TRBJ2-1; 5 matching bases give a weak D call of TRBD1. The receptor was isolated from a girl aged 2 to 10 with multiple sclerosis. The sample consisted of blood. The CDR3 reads CASRQAQENYNEQFF. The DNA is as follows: TGTGCCAGCAGACAGGCCCAGGAAAACTACAATGAGCAGTTCTTC.